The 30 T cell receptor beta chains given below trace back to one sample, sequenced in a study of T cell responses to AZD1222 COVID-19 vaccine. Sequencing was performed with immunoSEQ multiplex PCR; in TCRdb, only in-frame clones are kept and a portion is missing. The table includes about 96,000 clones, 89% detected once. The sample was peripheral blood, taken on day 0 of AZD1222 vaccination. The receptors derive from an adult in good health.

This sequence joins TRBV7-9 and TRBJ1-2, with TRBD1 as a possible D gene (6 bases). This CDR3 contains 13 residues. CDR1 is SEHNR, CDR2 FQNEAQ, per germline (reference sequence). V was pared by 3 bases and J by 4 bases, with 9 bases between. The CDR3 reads CASSFGQFYGYTF. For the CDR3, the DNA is TGTGCCAGCAGCTTTGGACAGTTCTATGGCTACACCTTC.

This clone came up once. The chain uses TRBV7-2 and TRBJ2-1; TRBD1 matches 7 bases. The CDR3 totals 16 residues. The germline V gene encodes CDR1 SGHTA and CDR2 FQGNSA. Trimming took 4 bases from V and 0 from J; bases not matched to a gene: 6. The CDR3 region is CASSSRTGTSYNEQFF. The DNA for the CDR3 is TGTGCCAGCAGCTCGAGGACAGGCACCTCCTACAATGAGCAGTTCTTC.

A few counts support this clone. CDR3 in amino acids: CASSSWTVNTDTQYF. CDR3 nucleotide sequence: TGTGCCAGCAGCTCGTGGACAGTCAACACAGATACGCAGTATTTT. The chain has TRBV3-1 (or the pseudogene TRBV3-2) and TRBJ2-3; TRBD1 might be the D (6 bases). Germline lookup yields CDR1 LGHDT and CDR2 YNNKEL (reference sequence). The CDR3 length is 15 residues. V lost 5 bases and J 2 bases, leaving 14 bases between the germline ends.

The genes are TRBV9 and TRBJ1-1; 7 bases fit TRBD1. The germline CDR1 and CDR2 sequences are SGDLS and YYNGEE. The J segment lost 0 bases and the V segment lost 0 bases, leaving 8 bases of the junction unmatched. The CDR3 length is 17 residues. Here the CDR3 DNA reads TGTGCCAGCAGCGTAGGGACAGGCATTCCAGTGAACACTGAAGCTTTCTTT. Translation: CASSVGTGIPVNTEAFF.

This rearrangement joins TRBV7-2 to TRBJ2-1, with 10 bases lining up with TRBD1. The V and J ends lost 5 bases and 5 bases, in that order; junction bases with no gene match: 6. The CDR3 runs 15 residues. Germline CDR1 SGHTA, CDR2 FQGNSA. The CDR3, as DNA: TGTGCCAGCAGCGGATGGGACAGGGGCAACAATGAGCAGTTCTTC. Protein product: CASSGWDRGNNEQFF.

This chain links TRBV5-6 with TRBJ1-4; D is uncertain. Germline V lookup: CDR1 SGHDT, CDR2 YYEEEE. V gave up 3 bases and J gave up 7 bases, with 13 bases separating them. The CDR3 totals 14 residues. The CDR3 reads CASSSITSPEKLFF. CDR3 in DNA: TGTGCCAGCAGCTCCATAACTTCCCCTGAAAAACTGTTTTTT.

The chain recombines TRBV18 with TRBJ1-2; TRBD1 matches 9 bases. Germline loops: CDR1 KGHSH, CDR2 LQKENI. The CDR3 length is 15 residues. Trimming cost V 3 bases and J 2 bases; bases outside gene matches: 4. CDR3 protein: CASSPGQGTNYGYTF. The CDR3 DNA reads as TGTGCCAGCTCACCGGGACAGGGAACGAACTATGGCTACACCTTC. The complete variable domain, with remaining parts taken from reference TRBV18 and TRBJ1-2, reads NAGVMQNPRHLVRRRGQEARLRCSPMKGHSHVYWYRQLPEEGLKFMVYLQKENIIDESGMPKERFSAEFPKEGPSILRIQQVVRGDSAAYFCASSPGQGTNYGYTFGSGTRLTVV.

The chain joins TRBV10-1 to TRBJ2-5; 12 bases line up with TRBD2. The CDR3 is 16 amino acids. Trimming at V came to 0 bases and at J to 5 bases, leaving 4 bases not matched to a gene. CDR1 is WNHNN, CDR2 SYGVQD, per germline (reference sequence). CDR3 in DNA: TGCGCCAGCAGTGAGTCGACTAGCGGGGGCCAGGAGACCCAGTACTTC. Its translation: CASSESTSGGQETQYF.

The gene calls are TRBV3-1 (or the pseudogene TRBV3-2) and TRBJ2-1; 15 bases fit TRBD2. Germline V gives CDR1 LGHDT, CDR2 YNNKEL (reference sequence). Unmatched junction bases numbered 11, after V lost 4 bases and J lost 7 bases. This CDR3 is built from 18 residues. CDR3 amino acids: CASSLGLAGGHLKNEQFF. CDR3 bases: TGTGCCAGCAGCCTTGGACTAGCGGGGGGGCACCTTAAAAATGAGCAGTTCTTC.

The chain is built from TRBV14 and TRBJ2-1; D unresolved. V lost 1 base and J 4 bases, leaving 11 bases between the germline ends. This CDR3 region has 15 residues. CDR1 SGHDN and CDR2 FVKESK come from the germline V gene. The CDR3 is CASSQARGRYNEQFF. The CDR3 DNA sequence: TGTGCCAGCAGCCAAGCTCGCGGACGTTACAATGAGCAGTTCTTC.

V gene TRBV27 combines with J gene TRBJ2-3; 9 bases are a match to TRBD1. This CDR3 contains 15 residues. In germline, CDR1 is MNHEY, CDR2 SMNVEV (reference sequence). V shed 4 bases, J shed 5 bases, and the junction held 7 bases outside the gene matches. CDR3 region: CASSSRTGAGDTQYF. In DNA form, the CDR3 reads TGTGCCAGCAGTTCGAGGACAGGGGCCGGAGATACGCAGTATTTT.

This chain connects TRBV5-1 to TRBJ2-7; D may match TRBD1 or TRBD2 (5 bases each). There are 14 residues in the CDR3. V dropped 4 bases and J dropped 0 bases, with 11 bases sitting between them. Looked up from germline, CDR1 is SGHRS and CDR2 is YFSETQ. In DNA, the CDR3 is TGCGCCAGCAGCATCGGGGACCGCTCCTACGAGCAGTACTTC. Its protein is CASSIGDRSYEQYF. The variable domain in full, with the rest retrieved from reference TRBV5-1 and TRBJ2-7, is KAGVTQTPRYLIKTRGQQVTLSCSPISGHRSVSWYQQTPGQGLQFLFEYFSETQRNKGNFPGRFSGRQFSNSRSEMNVSTLELGDSALYLCASSIGDRSYEQYFGPGTRLTVT.

The CDR3 DNA follows: TGTGCCAGCAGTTACTCCAAGAGCACAGATACGCAGTATTTT. Residues: CASSYSKSTDTQYF. The chain combines TRBV6-2 or TRBV6-3 with TRBJ2-3, with unresolved D. Trimming removed 0 bases at V and 0 bases at J, with 4 bases between. The CDR3 spans 14 residues. The germline V gene encodes CDR1 MNHEY and CDR2 SVGEGT.

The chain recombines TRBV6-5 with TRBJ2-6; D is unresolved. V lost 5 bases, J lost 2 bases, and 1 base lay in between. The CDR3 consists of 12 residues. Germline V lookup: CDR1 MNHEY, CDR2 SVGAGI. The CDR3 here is CASSPGANVLTF. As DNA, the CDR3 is TGTGCCAGCAGTCCTGGGGCCAACGTCCTGACTTTC.

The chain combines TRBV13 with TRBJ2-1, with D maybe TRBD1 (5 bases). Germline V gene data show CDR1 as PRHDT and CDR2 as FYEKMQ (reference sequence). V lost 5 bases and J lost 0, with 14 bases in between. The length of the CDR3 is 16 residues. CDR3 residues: CASSARQSLSYNEQFF. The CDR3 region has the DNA TGTGCCAGCAGCGCCAGACAGAGCCTCTCCTACAATGAGCAGTTCTTC.

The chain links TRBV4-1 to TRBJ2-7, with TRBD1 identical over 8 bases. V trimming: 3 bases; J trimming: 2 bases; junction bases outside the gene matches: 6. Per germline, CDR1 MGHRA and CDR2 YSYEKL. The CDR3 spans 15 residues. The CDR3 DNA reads TGCGCCAGCAGCCAGGGGACAGGCGGCCCCTACGAGCAGTACTTC. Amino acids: CASSQGTGGPYEQYF.

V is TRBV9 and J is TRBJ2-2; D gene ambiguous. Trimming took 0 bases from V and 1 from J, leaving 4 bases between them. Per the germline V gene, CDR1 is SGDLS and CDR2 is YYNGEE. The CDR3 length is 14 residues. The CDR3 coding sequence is TGTGCCAGCAGCGTAGTTATGAACACCGGGGAGCTGTTTTTT. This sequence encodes CASSVVMNTGELFF.

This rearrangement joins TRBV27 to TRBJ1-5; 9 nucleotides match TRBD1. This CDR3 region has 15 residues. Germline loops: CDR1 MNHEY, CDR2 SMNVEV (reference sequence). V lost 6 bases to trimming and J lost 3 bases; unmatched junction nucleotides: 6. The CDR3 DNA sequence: TGTGCCAGCAGACAGGGGGCGCGGAACAATCAGCCCCAGCATTTT. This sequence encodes CASRQGARNNQPQHF.

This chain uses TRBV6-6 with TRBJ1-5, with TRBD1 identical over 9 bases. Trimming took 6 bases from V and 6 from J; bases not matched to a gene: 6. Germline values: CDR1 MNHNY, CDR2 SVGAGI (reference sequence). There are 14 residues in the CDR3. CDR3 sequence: CASSPRTGAQPQHF. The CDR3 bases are TGTGCCAGCAGCCCAAGGACAGGGGCTCAGCCCCAGCATTTT.

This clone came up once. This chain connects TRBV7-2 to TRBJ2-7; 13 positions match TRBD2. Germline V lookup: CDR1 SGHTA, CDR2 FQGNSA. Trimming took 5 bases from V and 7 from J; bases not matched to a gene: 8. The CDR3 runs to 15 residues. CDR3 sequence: CASSPQLAGGREQYF. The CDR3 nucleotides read TGTGCCAGCAGCCCGCAACTAGCGGGGGGGCGGGAGCAGTACTTC.

This CDR3 reads CASRPPGLNYGYTF. The CDR3 nucleotides are TGTGCCAGCAGGCCCCCGGGCCTCAACTATGGCTACACCTTC. The gene calls are TRBV7-2 and TRBJ1-2; D uncertain. V gave up 6 bases and J gave up 2 bases, with 13 bases separating them. Germline loops: CDR1 SGHTA, CDR2 FQGNSA. CDR3 length equals 14 residues. The full variable domain, completed using reference TRBV7-2 and TRBJ1-2, is GAGVSQSPSNKVTEKGKDVELRCDPISGHTALYWYRQSLGQGLEFLIYFQGNSAPDKSGLPSDRFSAERTGGSVSTLTIQRTQQEDSAVYLCASRPPGLNYGYTFGSGTRLTVV.

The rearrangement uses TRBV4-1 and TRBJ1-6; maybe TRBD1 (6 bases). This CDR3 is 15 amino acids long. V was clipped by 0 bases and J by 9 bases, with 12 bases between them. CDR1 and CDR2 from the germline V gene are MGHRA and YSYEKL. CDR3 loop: CASSQEVAGASPLHF. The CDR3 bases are TGCGCCAGCAGCCAAGAGGTAGCGGGGGCTTCACCCCTCCACTTT.

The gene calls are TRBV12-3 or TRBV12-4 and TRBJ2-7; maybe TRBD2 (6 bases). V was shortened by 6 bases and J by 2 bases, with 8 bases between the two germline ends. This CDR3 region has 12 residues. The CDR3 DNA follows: TGTGCCAGCAGCCGACTAGCCTACGAGCAGTACTTC. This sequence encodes CASSRLAYEQYF.

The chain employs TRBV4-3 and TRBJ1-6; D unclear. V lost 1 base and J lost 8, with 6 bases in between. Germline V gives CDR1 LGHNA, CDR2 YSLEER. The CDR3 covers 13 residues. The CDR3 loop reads CASSQGGDSPLHF. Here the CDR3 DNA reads TGCGCCAGCAGCCAAGGGGGAGATTCACCCCTCCACTTT.

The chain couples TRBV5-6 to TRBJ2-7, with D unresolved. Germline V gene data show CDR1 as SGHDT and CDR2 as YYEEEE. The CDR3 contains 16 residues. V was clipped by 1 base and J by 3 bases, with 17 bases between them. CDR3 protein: CASSLWGTGRHYEQYF. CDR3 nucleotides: TGTGCCAGCAGCTTGTGGGGTACCGGCAGACACTACGAGCAGTACTTC.

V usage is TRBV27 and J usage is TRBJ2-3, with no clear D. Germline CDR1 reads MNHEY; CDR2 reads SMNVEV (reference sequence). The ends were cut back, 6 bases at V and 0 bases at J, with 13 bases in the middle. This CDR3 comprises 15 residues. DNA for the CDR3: TGTGCCAGCAGAATCTATTACCCTAGCACAGATACGCAGTATTTT. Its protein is CASRIYYPSTDTQYF.

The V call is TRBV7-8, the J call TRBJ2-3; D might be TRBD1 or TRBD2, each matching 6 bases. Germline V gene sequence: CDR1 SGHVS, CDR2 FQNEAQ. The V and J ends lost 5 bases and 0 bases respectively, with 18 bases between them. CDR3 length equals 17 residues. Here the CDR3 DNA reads TGTGCCAGCAGCCCCCTGGCCCGGGGGCGAAGCACAGATACGCAGTATTTT. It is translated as CASSPLARGRSTDTQYF.

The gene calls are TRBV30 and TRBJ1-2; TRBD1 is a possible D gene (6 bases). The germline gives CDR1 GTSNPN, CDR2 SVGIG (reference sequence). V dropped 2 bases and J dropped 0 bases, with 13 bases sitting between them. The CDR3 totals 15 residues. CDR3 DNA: TGTGCCTGGAGTCATCCTTGGACAGCTAACTATGGCTACACCTTC. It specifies CAWSHPWTANYGYTF. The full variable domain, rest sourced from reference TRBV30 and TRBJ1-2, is SQTIHQWPATLVQPVGSPLSLECTVEGTSNPNLYWYRQAAGRGLQLLFYSVGIGQISSEVPQNLSASRPQDRQFILSSKKLLLSDSGFYLCAWSHPWTANYGYTFGSGTRLTVV.

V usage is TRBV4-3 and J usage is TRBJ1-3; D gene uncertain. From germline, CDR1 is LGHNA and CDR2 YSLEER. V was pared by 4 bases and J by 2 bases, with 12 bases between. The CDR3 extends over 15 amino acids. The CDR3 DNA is TGCGCCAGCAGCCTAAATCAGAAGACTGGAAACACCATATATTTT. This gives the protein CASSLNQKTGNTIYF.

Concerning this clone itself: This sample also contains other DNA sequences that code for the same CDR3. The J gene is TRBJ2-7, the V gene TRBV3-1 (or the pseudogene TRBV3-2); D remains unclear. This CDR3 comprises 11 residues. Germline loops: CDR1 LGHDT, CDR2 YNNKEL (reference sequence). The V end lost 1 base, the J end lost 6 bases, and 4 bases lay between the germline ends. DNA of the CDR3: TGTGCCAGCAGCCAAGGGGGCGAGCAGTACTTC. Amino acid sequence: CASSQGGEQYF.